This TCR beta chain originates from a study of blood T cells in healthy people across ages. This clonotype was seen a handful of times. PCR was performed a second time for about 6 to 12 cycles using a sample-barcoded 5' primer and a J-beta primer mix. TCRdb re-called the 5' RACE reads through MiXCR, storing one row per CDR3 protein. The table includes about 1.4 million distinct CDR3 sequences, almost 60% detected once. The TCR originated in a man aged 18 to 30 in good health. The specimen sequenced was blood.

CDR3 DNA sequence: TGCAGCGTTGAGCCAGACAATGAGGCCGAGCAGTACTTC. It translates to CSVEPDNEAEQYF. V gene TRBV29-1 combines with J gene TRBJ2-7, with D unresolved. Germline V gene sequence: CDR1 SQVTM, CDR2 ANQGSEA. This CDR3 contains 13 residues. Trimming removed 3 bases at V and 6 bases at J, with 15 bases between.